This TCR beta chain was captured in a study of T cells in localized non-small cell lung cancer (dated by TCRdb to 2019 to 2021). At the level of the whole study: The study examined T cell repertoires in 200 to 250 patients with early-stage NSCLC and compared tumors with uninvolved tumor-adjacent lungs. The mean age of the NSCLC patients was roughly 70 years, with roughly 120 men and around 100 women. The cohort consisted of approximately 240 treatment-naive NSCLC patients whose localized lung tumors had been resected. Here is what the overall study found, with its caveats: Higher blood T cell density associated with longer overall survival, while higher adjacent-lung clonality associated with shorter survival. Because the study design was exploratory, TCR variables were selected using unadjusted p-values without false-discovery rate correction. Of the top 100 tumor clones, a median of roughly 53 were detected in paired uninvolved adjacent lung; under 30 were also among that lung's top 100. Because multi-region tumor sequencing was not performed, intratumor heterogeneity could not be ruled out. Uninvolved tumor-adjacent lung showed the highest T cell clonality, higher than tumor, which suggests more focused antigenic responses in the uninvolved tumor-adjacent lung.

V ends up 11 bases short and J 5 bases short, with an unmatched junction base count of 8. Its CDR3 holds 13 amino acids, cysteine through phenylalanine. Left in the record is the CDR3 DNA by itself, 39 bases read in frame from the first base. CDR1 and CDR2 are read off the germline V gene as MDHEN and SYDVKM. At diagnosis, tumor, uninvolved tumor-adjacent lung and peripheral blood were collected and then preserved as a mix of FFPE and fresh-frozen material. For TCR repertoire profiling, the blood samples were analyzed as peripheral blood mononuclear cells. TCR beta CDR3 regions were sequenced from DNA using the immunoSEQ Assay. The study's processing was this. T cell density was computed as TCR beta template counts normalized to usable DNA estimated by amplifying housekeeping genes. Using the preseqR package, richness was estimated by extrapolating to 120,000 templates for tissue samples and 400,000 templates for PBMC samples. Clonality was taken to be one minus Pielou's evenness. To identify tissue-enriched TCRs, differential abundance testing was run on productive amino-acid clonotypes with a minimum total count of 5 and an alpha of 0.1. The Jaccard Index and the Morisita Overlap Index were used to measure how much the repertoires overlapped between compartments. GLIPH grouped TCR beta CDR3s together with public tetramer-defined viral CDR3s, and a viral motif had to include at least three viral sequences and also show V-gene enrichment. In TCRdb, the immuneACCESS table is reduced to in-frame sequences with V and J assigned. These tables do not hold every clone; where another copy was compared, an unresolved V gene accounts for under half, and the others remain unexplained. V, J and clone size derive from that table, while D and trimming were established from the DNA sequence. This sample gives tens of thousands of clones in total; 75% to 85% of them show up just once. The ten most abundant clones make up 3.5% to 5% of the sample.

In regard to this clone: The specificity of this receptor is unknown. No much larger clone is present one base from it, and per-base qualities are unavailable.

The sequence was collected from a woman aged 35 to 70 with stage I lung adenocarcinoma. The V and J genes are TRBV28 and TRBJ2-5, with 10 central nucleotides matching TRBD2. The sample consisted of peripheral blood, taken before any cancer treatment. The CDR3 reads CACVAGGRETQYF. In nucleotide form, the sequence is TGTGCCTGCGTAGCGGGGGGCAGGGAGACCCAGTACTTC.